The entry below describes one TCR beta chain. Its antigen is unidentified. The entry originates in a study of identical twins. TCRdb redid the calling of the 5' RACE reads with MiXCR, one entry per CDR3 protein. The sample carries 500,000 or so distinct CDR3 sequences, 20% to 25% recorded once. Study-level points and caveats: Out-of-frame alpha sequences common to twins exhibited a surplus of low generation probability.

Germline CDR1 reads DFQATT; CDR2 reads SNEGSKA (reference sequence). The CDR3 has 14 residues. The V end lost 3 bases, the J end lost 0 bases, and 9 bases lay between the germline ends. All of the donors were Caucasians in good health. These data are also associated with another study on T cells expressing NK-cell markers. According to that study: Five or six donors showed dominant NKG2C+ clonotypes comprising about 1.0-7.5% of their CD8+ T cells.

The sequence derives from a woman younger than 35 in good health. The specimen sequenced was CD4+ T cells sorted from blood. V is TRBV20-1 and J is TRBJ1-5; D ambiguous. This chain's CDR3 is CSARALNSNQPQHF. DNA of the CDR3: TGCAGTGCTAGGGCGCTGAATAGCAATCAGCCCCAGCATTTT.